This is a list of T cell receptor beta chains from one sample in a study of cytomegalovirus exposure and HLA in healthy donors. Generated by immunoSEQ multiplex PCR, the TCRdb table keeps only in-frame clones and is missing some. The sample includes approximately 150,000 clones, approximately 80% of them seen just once. The sequencing input was PBMCs. The receptors come from a man aged 18-30 years in good health and CMV-seronegative. CDR3s include the opening cysteine and the closing phenylalanine or tryptophan. D genes are given only for firm matches. Only part of the rows carry a size: once, few, many, or a class if the clone is expanded.

TRBJ1-4,TRBV5-1,NA,few,TGCGCCAGCAGCTTGTCAGGGGATGAAAAACTGTTTTTT,CASSLSGDEKLFF
TRBJ2-7,TRBV2,NA,NA,TGTGCCAGCAGTCCGACACTTTCCTACGAGCAGTACTTC,CASSPTLSYEQYF
TRBJ1-2,TRBV7-9,TRBD1,once,TGTTCCAGCAGCTCGAGACAGGGTCCCTATGGCTACACCTTC,CSSSSRQGPYGYTF
TRBJ1-2,TRBV6-1,NA,NA,TGTGCCAGCAGTGAAACGGACTATGGCTACACCTTC,CASSETDYGYTF
TRBJ1-5,TRBV4-1,TRBD1,NA,TGCGCCAGCAGCCACCCCAGGGGGGCGTTTGGCAATCAGCCCCAGCATTTT,CASSHPRGAFGNQPQHF
TRBJ2-1,TRBV5-4,NA,NA,TGTGCCAGCAGCTTGGACTGGAATGAGCAGTTCTTC,CASSLDWNEQFF
TRBJ2-3,TRBV10-1,TRBD1,once,TGCGCCAGCAGTGAGGTCACCGGACAGGGAACAGATACGCAGTATTTT,CASSEVTGQGTDTQYF
TRBJ2-1,TRBV2,TRBD2,few,TGTGCCAGCATCGGCGGGAGGGGGATGAATGAGCAGTTCTTC,CASIGGRGMNEQFF
TRBJ2-1,TRBV5-6,NA,NA,TGTGCCAGCTCAGCTTCTAGGCTATACAATGAGCAGTTCTTC,CASSASRLYNEQFF
TRBJ2-5,TRBV28,TRBD1,NA,TGTGCCAGCAGTCCATCCGGGACAGGGGTGCCCTTTGAGTACTTC,CASSPSGTGVPFEYF
TRBJ2-7,TRBV7-6,TRBD1,NA,TGTGCCAGCAGCTTATTGACAGGGGCGCGTTCCTACGAGCAGTACTTC,CASSLLTGARSYEQYF
TRBJ1-2,TRBV7-2,NA,NA,TGTGCCAGCAGCCCGGACTGGGACTATGGCTACACCTTC,CASSPDWDYGYTF
TRBJ2-7,TRBV6-1,NA,NA,TGTGCCATCAACCCCCTGCAGGGTGGAAGCTACGAGCAGTACTTC,CAINPLQGGSYEQYF
TRBJ1-5,TRBV28,NA,NA,TGTGCCAGCAGTTTATGGGCCCGCAATCAGCCCCAGCATTTT,CASSLWARNQPQHF
TRBJ2-5,TRBV5-1,NA,NA,TGCGCCAGCACCCCAGAATCAAGATATACGACCCAGTACTTC,CASTPESRYTTQYF
TRBJ2-1,TRBV18,TRBD1,NA,TGTGCCAGCGGGGGGACAGGGGGACACAATGAGCAGTTCTTC,CASGGTGGHNEQFF
TRBJ2-7,TRBV11-3,NA,NA,TGTGCCAGCAGCTTAAATATCGGCTACGAGCAGTACTTC,CASSLNIGYEQYF
TRBJ2-2,TRBV5-1,TRBD1,NA,TGCGCCAGCCGATGGACAGGGGCTTTCGGGGAGCTGTTTTTT,CASRWTGAFGELFF
TRBJ2-3,TRBV2,TRBD1,NA,TGTGCCAGCAGTAGATTGACAGGGGGTGGCACAGATACGCAGTATTTT,CASSRLTGGGTDTQYF
TRBJ1-4,TRBV4-1,NA,NA,TGCGCCAGCAGCCAAGATGAACAGATTAATGAAAAACTGTTTTTT,CASSQDEQINEKLFF
TRBJ2-7,TRBV4-1,TRBD1,NA,TGCGCCAGCAGCCCCTCAGGGGGACCCTACGAGCAGTACTTC,CASSPSGGPYEQYF
TRBJ1-2,TRBV10-3,TRBD1,once,TGTGCCATCAGTGAGCCGGTACAGGGGGCGCGCGGCTACACCTTC,CAISEPVQGARGYTF
TRBJ1-2,TRBV19,NA,NA,TGTGCCAGTAGTCCGAGGACAAGCTATGGCTACACCTTC,CASSPRTSYGYTF
TRBJ2-7,TRBV6-1,TRBD1,NA,TGTGCCAGCACCACGGACAGGGGCTCCTACGAGCAGTACTTC,CASTTDRGSYEQYF
TRBJ2-3,TRBV28,TRBD2,NA,TGTGCCAGCAGAGCGGGACCCACAGATACGCAGTATTTT,CASRAGPTDTQYF
TRBJ1-1,TRBV19,TRBD1,NA,TGTGCCAGTAGTATGACAGGGGGCTTCACTGAAGCTTTCTTT,CASSMTGGFTEAFF
TRBJ2-3,TRBV11-3,NA,NA,TGTGCCAGCAGCTTAAGCGAGGCAGATACGCAGTATTTT,CASSLSEADTQYF
TRBJ2-7,TRBV7-3,TRBD1,NA,TGTGCCAGCAGCTTAACGGCAGGGGGTTCCTACGAGCAGTACTTC,CASSLTAGGSYEQYF
TRBJ2-7,TRBV27,TRBD1,NA,TGTGCCAGCAGTTTATCAGGTGGGACAGGGAGCTACGAGCAGTACTTC,CASSLSGGTGSYEQYF
TRBJ1-5,TRBV25-1,NA,once,TGTGCCAGCAGTGCCTCCGGGCCCCAGCATTTT,CASSASGPQHF
TRBJ2-7,TRBV25-1,NA,once,TGTGCCACCACGCAGGGTTGGGGCAACGAGCAGTACTTC,CATTQGWGNEQYF